The 22 T cell receptor beta chains below were found in one sample sequenced in a study of T cell repertoires in cytomegalovirus infection. TCRdb fed the reads into MiXCR, producing one record per CDR3 protein. The sample includes approximately 250,000 distinct CDR3 sequences, approximately 24% of them seen just once. The specimen was CD8+ T cells from PBMCs. All receptors come from a human donor in good health (CMV status not recorded). Some clones in this sample may be carry-over from other donors' samples.

In nucleotides, the CDR3 is TGCGCCAGCAGGCAAGGACGCTCGGACACTGAAGCTTTCTTT. Translated: CASRQGRSDTEAFF. The chain is built from TRBV5-1 and TRBJ1-1, with D unresolved. The CDR3 is 14 residues long. Trimming shortened V by 5 bases and J by 3 bases, and 14 bases separated the two germline ends. Looked up from germline, CDR1 is SGHRS and CDR2 is YFSETQ.

Points on this clonotype: A read error may be the cause here, since a much bigger clone is one base away. The rearrangement uses TRBV7-4 and TRBJ1-3; no reliable D call. The V end lost 6 bases, the J end lost 0 bases, and 6 bases lay between the germline ends. Germline CDR1 and CDR2: SGHVT and SQSDAQ. This CDR3 is built from 13 residues. The DNA for the CDR3 is TGTGCCAGCAGAGGGAGCTCTGGAAACACCATATATTTT. Translating it yields CASRGSSGNTIYF.

The chain employs TRBV20-1 and TRBJ1-6, with a weak D call TRBD1 (6 bases). Trimming cost V 6 bases and J 9 bases, with 24 bases left between them. There are 16 residues in the CDR3. Germline V lookup: CDR1 DFQATT, CDR2 SNEGSKA (reference sequence). CDR3 sequence: CSAHGMDESRGSPLHF. Written as DNA, the CDR3 is TGCAGTGCGCACGGAATGGACGAAAGCAGGGGTTCACCCCTCCACTTT.

In this sample, this clonotype turned up many times. The chain has TRBV10-3 and TRBJ2-1; D might be TRBD2 (5 bases). Trimming cost V 2 bases and J 5 bases, with 10 bases left between them. The CDR3 is 14 amino acids. The germline V gene has CDR1 ENHRY and CDR2 SYGVKD. The CDR3 DNA is TGTGCCATCAGTGAGCCGGCCGGGGACAATGAGCAGTTCTTC. Translation: CAISEPAGDNEQFF.

The chain has TRBV4-2 and TRBJ2-1; 9 nucleotides line up with TRBD2. The germline gives CDR1 LGHNA, CDR2 YNFKEQ. This CDR3 contains 16 residues. V shed 0 bases and J 2 bases; nucleotides not matched to a gene: 2. The CDR3 coding sequence is TGTGCCAGCAGCCAAGAAGGCGGGGGGGCCTACAATGAGCAGTTCTTC. Protein product: CASSQEGGGAYNEQFF.

This clonotype occurred many times. The rearrangement uses TRBV7-8 and TRBJ1-4; no firm D call. The germline CDR1 and CDR2 sequences are SGHVS and FQNEAQ. Trimming removed 4 bases at V and 10 bases at J, with 16 bases between. The CDR3 is made up of 14 amino acids. CDR3 loop: CASSSPSEGGKLFF. The DNA for the CDR3 is TGTGCCAGCAGCTCCCCTAGCGAGGGAGGAAAACTGTTTTTT. The full variable domain, with the rest looked up from reference TRBV7-8 and TRBJ1-4, is GAGVSQSPRYKVAKRGQDVALRCDPISGHVSLFWYQQALGQGPEFLTYFQNEAQLDKSGLPSDRFFAERPEGSVSTLKIQRTQQEDSAVYLCASSSPSEGGKLFFGSGTQLSVL.

J is TRBJ2-1 and V is TRBV7-9; 8 positions agree with TRBD1. CDR3 length: 14 amino acids. After removal of 1 base from V and 8 bases from J, the junction contained 4 bases not matched to a gene. Germline V gene sequence: CDR1 SEHNR, CDR2 FQNEAQ (reference sequence). CDR3 DNA sequence: TGTGCCAGCAGCTTAGAGGCAGGGGGCGATGAGCAGTTCTTC. This sequence encodes CASSLEAGGDEQFF.

This sequence joins TRBV20-1 and TRBJ2-3, with D possibly matching TRBD1 (5 bases). Germline V gene sequence: CDR1 DFQATT, CDR2 SNEGSKA (reference sequence). V gave up 4 bases and J gave up 4 bases, with 24 bases separating them. This CDR3 comprises 17 residues. DNA of the CDR3: TGCAGTGCTACCATGCTAGGGGCTGGCCAGAGGTCAGATACGCAGTATTTT. Translation gives CSATMLGAGQRSDTQYF.

This clonotype has a count of ten or more. This sequence joins TRBV7-8 and TRBJ2-1, with no clear D. This CDR3 spans 14 amino acids. The V gene's germline CDR1 is SGHVS and CDR2 FQNEAQ. V lost 1 base to trimming and J lost 6 bases, with 10 bases between them. CDR3 coding DNA: TGTGCCAGCAGCTTAGGTGGGTCGGGCAATGAGCAGTTCTTC. Translating it yields CASSLGGSGNEQFF.

This clonotype has only a few counts. The chain carries TRBV6-5 and TRBJ1-6; D is undetermined. Trimming removed 0 bases at V and 9 bases at J, with 12 bases between. Germline V gene data show CDR1 as MNHEY and CDR2 as SVGAGI. CDR3 length equals 15 residues. The CDR3 DNA sequence: TGTGCCAGCAGTTACTCCGGTGCGGGGAGTTCACCCCTCCACTTT. Amino acid sequence: CASSYSGAGSSPLHF.

This clonotype was picked up many times. The V call is TRBV12-3 or TRBV12-4, the J call TRBJ1-2; weak D call: TRBD1 (5 bases). The V and J ends lost 5 bases and 5 bases respectively, with 12 bases between them. The CDR3 spans 13 residues. CDR3 in amino acids: CASSENPGYGYTF. In DNA form, the CDR3 reads TGTGCCAGCAGTGAAAATCCAGGGTATGGCTACACCTTC.

The V and J genes are TRBV7-8 and TRBJ2-5; 8 nucleotides agree with TRBD2. This CDR3 has 17 amino acids. CDR1 is SGHVS and CDR2 is FQNEAQ in the germline V gene. J was trimmed by 3 bases and V by 1 base; bases with no gene match: 10. CDR3 DNA: TGTGCCAGCAGCTTAGGGGCGCGGGGGGCCTATAAAGAGACCCAGTACTTC. This gives the protein CASSLGARGAYKETQYF.

This sequence joins TRBV19 and TRBJ2-1, with 9 positions matching TRBD2. The CDR3 runs 15 residues. CDR1 and CDR2 (germline): LNHDA, SQIVND (reference sequence). Losses at the gene ends were 2 bases for V and 5 bases for J; bases not matched to a gene: 4. In nucleotides, the CDR3 is TGTGCCAGTAGTATAATTAGCGGGGGTCACAATGAGCAGTTCTTC. It codes for CASSIISGGHNEQFF.

This clonotype was detected only a few times. CDR3 sequence (DNA): TGTGCCAGCAGTCCTTACAGGGGGAATCAGCCCCAGCATTTT. It translates to CASSPYRGNQPQHF. This chain connects TRBV28 to TRBJ1-5, with 8 nucleotides matching TRBD1. This CDR3 region has 14 residues. Trimming took 5 bases from V and 4 from J; bases not matched to a gene: 4. Per the germline V gene, CDR1 is MDHEN and CDR2 is SYDVKM.

CDR3 sequence (DNA): TGTGCCAGCAGTTACTCGACTAGTCCCCCACACAATGAGCAGTTCTTC. This translates into CASSYSTSPPHNEQFF. This chain uses TRBV28 with TRBJ2-1, with D possibly being TRBD2 (6 bases). The CDR3 is made up of 16 amino acids. Per germline, CDR1 MDHEN and CDR2 SYDVKM. Trimming removed 4 bases at V and 5 bases at J, with 18 bases between.

V and J are TRBV28 and TRBJ1-4, with 8 bases aligning to TRBD1. CDR1 and CDR2 (germline): MDHEN, SYDVKM. The CDR3 consists of 15 residues. V was pared by 4 bases and J by 5 bases, with 6 bases of the junction left unmatched. CDR3 coding DNA: TGTGCCAGCAGTTCGCCGGGACAGGAAAATGAAAAACTGTTTTTT. Translated, it gives CASSSPGQENEKLFF.

This clonotype was found a few times. This rearrangement joins TRBV20-1 to TRBJ2-1; D gene ambiguous. This CDR3 contains 13 residues. Between the trimmed V and J ends, which lost 5 bases and 0 bases, there was a span of 8 bases. Germline-derived CDR1 and CDR2 are DFQATT and SNEGSKA (reference sequence). DNA of the CDR3: TGCAGTGCTCTCCGAGCCTCCTACAATGAGCAGTTCTTC. Residues: CSALRASYNEQFF.

The V gene is TRBV10-3, the J gene TRBJ2-3, with D maybe TRBD1 (5 bases). V lost 0 bases to trimming and J lost 4 bases, with 11 bases between them. CDR3 length: 15 amino acids. The germline CDR1 and CDR2 sequences are ENHRY and SYGVKD. In DNA, the CDR3 is TGTGCCATCAGTGAGTCGCAGGGTGGTGCAGATACGCAGTATTTT. Amino acids: CAISESQGGADTQYF.

This clonotype was seen many times. J is TRBJ1-6 and V is TRBV7-2; D might be TRBD1 (5 bases). The V and J ends lost 4 bases and 7 bases respectively, with 14 bases between them. The CDR3 length is 15 residues. In germline, CDR1 is SGHTA, CDR2 FQGNSA. The CDR3 DNA reads as TGTGCCAGCAGCTCCTTGGGACGGAGGAATTCACCCCTCCACTTT. This encodes CASSSLGRRNSPLHF. Full variable domain (remainder filled in from reference TRBV7-2 and TRBJ1-6): GAGVSQSPSNKVTEKGKDVELRCDPISGHTALYWYRQSLGQGLEFLIYFQGNSAPDKSGLPSDRFSAERTGGSVSTLTIQRTQQEDSAVYLCASSSLGRRNSPLHFGNGTRLTVT.

The rearrangement uses TRBV7-9 and TRBJ2-5, with D unresolved. The CDR3 spans 16 residues. The ends were cut back, 0 bases at V and 5 bases at J, with 16 bases in the middle. Germline values: CDR1 SEHNR, CDR2 FQNEAQ (reference sequence). The CDR3 protein is CASSLAWLPEAETQYF. As DNA, the CDR3 is TGTGCCAGCAGCTTAGCCTGGCTTCCTGAGGCGGAGACCCAGTACTTC.

This clonotype was counted ten times or more. The CDR3 DNA sequence: TGTGCCAGCAGCCCTCCGGGACTAGCGGGGTACAATGAGCAGTTCTTC. Translation: CASSPPGLAGYNEQFF. V and J are TRBV12-3 or TRBV12-4 and TRBJ2-1; 13 bases match TRBD2. The CDR3 consists of 16 residues. Trimming took 6 bases from V and 4 from J; bases not matched to a gene: 6.

This clonotype was detected only a few times. The rearrangement joins TRBV4-2 to TRBJ2-1, with D possibly being TRBD1 (6 bases). Trimming pared 4 bases from V and 0 bases from J, leaving 16 bases between. This CDR3 region has 17 residues. Germline-derived CDR1 and CDR2 are LGHNA and YNFKEQ. The CDR3, as DNA: TGTGCCAGCAGCCCCACCCCGGACAGATACTCCTACAATGAGCAGTTCTTC. It is translated as CASSPTPDRYSYNEQFF.